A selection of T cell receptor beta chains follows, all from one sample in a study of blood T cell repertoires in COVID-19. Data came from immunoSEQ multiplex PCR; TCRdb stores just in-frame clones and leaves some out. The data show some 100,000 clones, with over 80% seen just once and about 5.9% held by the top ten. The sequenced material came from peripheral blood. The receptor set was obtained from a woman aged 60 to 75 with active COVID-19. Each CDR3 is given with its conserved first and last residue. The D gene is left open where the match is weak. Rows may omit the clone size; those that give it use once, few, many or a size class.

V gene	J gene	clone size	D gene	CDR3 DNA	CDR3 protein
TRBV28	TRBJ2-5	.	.	TGTGCCAGCACCTCCAATGTGGGAGCCCAGTACTTC	CASTSNVGAQYF
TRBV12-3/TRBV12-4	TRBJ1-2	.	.	TGTGCCAGCAGTTTTAACTTAAACTATGGCTACACCTTC	CASSFNLNYGYTF
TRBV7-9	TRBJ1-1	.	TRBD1	TGTGCCAGCAGCCAGACAGGGGCGGTACCGACCGGTGAAGCTTTCTTT	CASSQTGAVPTGEAFF
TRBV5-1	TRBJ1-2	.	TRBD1	TGCGCCAGCAGCCAAGCGACAGGGAACTCTGGCTACACCTTC	CASSQATGNSGYTF
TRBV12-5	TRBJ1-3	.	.	TGTGCTAGTGGTTTGGCCTTTGACAGGTGGGGAAACACCATATATTTT	CASGLAFDRWGNTIYF
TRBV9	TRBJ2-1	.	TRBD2	TGTGCCAGCAGCGTAGCGGGACTAGCGGGAGTAAGTGAGCAGTTCTTC	CASSVAGLAGVSEQFF
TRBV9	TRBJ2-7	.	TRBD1	TGTGCCAGCAGCGGGACAGGGGGTGCCTACGAGCAGTACTTC	CASSGTGGAYEQYF
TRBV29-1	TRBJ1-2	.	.	TGCAGCGTTGGTGGCGTAACCCTAGACTATGGCTACACCTTC	CSVGGVTLDYGYTF
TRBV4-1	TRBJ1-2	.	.	TGCGCCAGCAGCCTTCTTGGAGGGACGTACTATGGCTACACCTTC	CASSLLGGTYYGYTF
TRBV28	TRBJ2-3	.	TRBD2	TGTGCCAGCAGTTCCCCACTAGCGGGGACGCTGCAGTATTTT	CASSSPLAGTLQYF
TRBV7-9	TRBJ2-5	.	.	TGTGCCAGCAGCTTAGGGTTGAGGGCCCAAGAGACCCAGTACTTC	CASSLGLRAQETQYF
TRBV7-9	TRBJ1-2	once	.	TGTGCCAGCAGCTTAGAAGGACAGTCCCATGGCTACACCTTC	CASSLEGQSHGYTF
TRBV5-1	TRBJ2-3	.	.	TGCGCCAGCAGGGAAGCAGGGGCAGATACGCAGTATTTT	CASREAGADTQYF
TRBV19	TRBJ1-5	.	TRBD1	TGTGCCACCTCGGATCAGGGGGGCAATCAGCCCCAGCATTTT	CATSDQGGNQPQHF
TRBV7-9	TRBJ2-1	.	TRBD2	TGTGCCAGCAGCCTCCTAGTGCGGGGAGGGGTACCCTACAATGAGCAGTTCTTC	CASSLLVRGGVPYNEQFF
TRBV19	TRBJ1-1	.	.	TGTGCCAGTAGTCTAGAACAGAACACTGAAGCTTTCTTT	CASSLEQNTEAFF
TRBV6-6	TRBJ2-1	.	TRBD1	TGTGCCAGCAGTCCGGACAGGGTGGGACATGAGCAGTTCTTC	CASSPDRVGHEQFF
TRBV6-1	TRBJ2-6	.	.	TGTGCCAGCAGTGAACGTGGGATTGGGACATCTGGGGCCAACGTCCTGACTTTC	CASSERGIGTSGANVLTF
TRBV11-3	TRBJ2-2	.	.	TGTGCCAGCAGCCCTCGGCAGGGTGCCACCGGGGAGCTGTTTTTT	CASSPRQGATGELFF
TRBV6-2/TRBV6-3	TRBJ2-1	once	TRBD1	TGTGCCAGCAGTTACCCGGACAGGGTTCGGTCCTACAATGAGCAGTTCTTC	CASSYPDRVRSYNEQFF
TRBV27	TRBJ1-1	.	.	TGTGCCAGCAGTTTAGAGGGGAGGGAGGCATACTCTGAAGCTTTCTTT	CASSLEGREAYSEAFF
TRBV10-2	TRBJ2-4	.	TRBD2	TGCGCCAGCAGTGCTAGCGGGGGGGCCGACGGGTTAGCCAAAAACATTCAGTACTTC	CASSASGGADGLAKNIQYF
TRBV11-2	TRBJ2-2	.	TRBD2	TGTGCCAGCCTAGGGTTCGGGAGGTATAACACCGGGGAGCTGTTTTTT	CASLGFGRYNTGELFF
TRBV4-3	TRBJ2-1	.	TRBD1	TGCGCCAGCAGCCAGACAGGGCCTGGGGACAATAAGCAGTTCTTC	CASSQTGPGDNKQFF
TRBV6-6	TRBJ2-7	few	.	TGTGCCAGCAGTTCGGGGGGAGGGGGAGAGGACTACGAGCAGTACTTC	CASSSGGGGEDYEQYF
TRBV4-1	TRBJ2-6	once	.	TGCGCCAGCAGCCAAGATTCTTCAGGGGTGAAAGGGGCCAACGTCCTGACTTTC	CASSQDSSGVKGANVLTF
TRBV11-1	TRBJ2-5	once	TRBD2	TGTGCCAGCAGCTTAGGGCCCGGGGGGAAGAGGGAGACCCAGTACTTC	CASSLGPGGKRETQYF
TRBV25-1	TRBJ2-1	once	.	TGTGCCAGCAGTGAACGTTTAGGGGTGGGGTCCTACAATGAGCAGTTCTTC	CASSERLGVGSYNEQFF
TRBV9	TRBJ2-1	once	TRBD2	TGTGCCAGCAGCGCCCCGGGGGGGGCCTACAATGAGCAGTTCTTC	CASSAPGGAYNEQFF
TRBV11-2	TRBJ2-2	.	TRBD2	TGTGCCAGCAGCTTCGGACTAGCCTCCAACACCGGGGAGCTGTTTTTT	CASSFGLASNTGELFF
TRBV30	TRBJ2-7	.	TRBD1	TGTGCCTGGAGTGGCTCCGGGACAGCTTCCTCCTACGAGCAGTACTTC	CAWSGSGTASSYEQYF
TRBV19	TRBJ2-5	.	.	TGTGCCAGTAGTATAGATCGGGGGGCTTGGGAGACCCAGTACTTC	CASSIDRGAWETQYF
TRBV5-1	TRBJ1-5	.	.	TGCGCCAGCAGCCTGGACGGTATTAGCAATCAGCCCCAGCATTTT	CASSLDGISNQPQHF
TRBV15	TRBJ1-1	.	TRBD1	TGTGCCACCAGCGGGGGACAGTTGAACACTGAAGCTTTCTTT	CATSGGQLNTEAFF
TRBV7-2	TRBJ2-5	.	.	TGTGCCAGCAGCGGTAGCCGGGTAGGAGAGACCCAGTACTTC	CASSGSRVGETQYF
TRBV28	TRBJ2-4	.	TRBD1	TGTGCCAGCAGGCGCCCTAGACAGGGGCCGAACGACGAAAACATTCAGTACTTC	CASRRPRQGPNDENIQYF
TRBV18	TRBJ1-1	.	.	TGTGCCAGCTCACCAATGGGGCGTGGAGTTGAAGCTTTCTTT	CASSPMGRGVEAFF
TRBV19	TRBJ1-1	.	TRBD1	TGTGCCAGTAGCCAAAGGGACAGGTTTGAAGCTTTCTTT	CASSQRDRFEAFF
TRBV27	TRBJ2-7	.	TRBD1	TGTGCCAGCAGTTTACTGCCAGGGGGCGCCTACGAGCAGTACTTC	CASSLLPGGAYEQYF
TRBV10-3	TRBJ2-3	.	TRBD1	TGTGCCATCAGTGCGCAGGGGGCGCAAGATACGCAGTATTTT	CAISAQGAQDTQYF
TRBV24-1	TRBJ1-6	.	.	TGTGCCACCAGGGACACCAATAATTCACCCCTCCACTTT	CATRDTNNSPLHF
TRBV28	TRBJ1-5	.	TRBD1	TGTGCCAGCAGTGCACACAGGGGAAATCAGCCCCAGCATTTT	CASSAHRGNQPQHF
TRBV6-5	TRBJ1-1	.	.	TGTGCCAGCAATTACGTCTCAGCGGGAGACACTGAAGCTTTCTTT	CASNYVSAGDTEAFF
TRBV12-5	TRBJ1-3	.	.	TGTGCTAGTGGTCTGGGAAACACCATATATTTT	CASGLGNTIYF
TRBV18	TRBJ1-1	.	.	TGTGCCAGCTCACCAACAGGACGGGCCACTGAAGCTTTCTTT	CASSPTGRATEAFF
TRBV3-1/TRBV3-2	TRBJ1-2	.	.	TGTGCCAGCAGCCAAACGACAGTGCTCCATGGCTACACCTTC	CASSQTTVLHGYTF
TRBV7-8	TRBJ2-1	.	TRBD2	TGTGCCAGCACCGGCCCAGCGGGGGGGCTCTACAATGAGCAGTTCTTC	CASTGPAGGLYNEQFF